One sample yielded the 6 T cell receptor beta chains listed below, sequenced in a study of blood T cells in healthy people across ages. Through a sample-barcoded 5' primer and a J-beta primer mix, a second PCR was run for roughly 6 to 12 cycles. One entry per CDR3 protein results from TCRdb running MiXCR on the 5' RACE reads. This sample has about 1.1 million distinct CDR3 sequences, with 35% to 45% found just once. The sample comprised blood. These receptors all come from a man aged 18 to 29 in good health.

Only a few counts were recorded for this clonotype. The CDR3 loop is CAISDVAGESYEQYF. CDR3 bases: TGTGCCATCAGTGACGTCGCCGGCGAGTCCTACGAGCAGTACTTC. The rearrangement uses TRBV10-3 and TRBJ2-7; no definite D call. The length of the CDR3 is 15 residues. V gave up 3 bases and J gave up 1 base, with 13 bases separating them. The V gene's germline CDR1 is ENHRY and CDR2 SYGVKD.

The J gene is TRBJ2-7, the V gene TRBV10-3; TRBD1 aligns across 8 bases. The CDR3 spans 14 residues. The germline CDR1 and CDR2 sequences are ENHRY and SYGVKD. The V segment lost 4 bases and the J segment 3 bases; nucleotides outside the gene matches: 5. The DNA of the CDR3 is TGTGCCATCAGTGCCAAAGGACAGGGCTACGAGCAGTACTTC. This translates into CAISAKGQGYEQYF.

V is TRBV20-1 and J is TRBJ1-1; 7 bases align to TRBD1. The CDR3 contains 12 residues. Germline values: CDR1 DFQATT, CDR2 SNEGSKA (reference sequence). The V segment lost 1 base and the J segment 9 bases; nucleotides outside the gene matches: 5. The CDR3, as DNA: TGCAGTGCTAGAGCTATGGACAGGCAAGCTTTCTTT. Translated, it gives CSARAMDRQAFF.

This clonotype appeared a few times. The chain uses TRBV6-2 or TRBV6-3 and TRBJ2-1; no reliable D call. Trimming left V 5 bases short and J 10 bases short, with 9 bases between. CDR1 and CDR2 from the germline V gene are MNHEY and SVGEGT. This CDR3 is 11 amino acids long. This chain's CDR3 is CASSLPKEQFF. In nucleotides, the CDR3 is TGTGCCAGCAGTCTTCCCAAGGAGCAGTTCTTC.

This clonotype was recorded a few times. The chain's CDR3 is CASSTIVIAGGASSTDTQYF. The CDR3, as DNA: TGTGCCAGCAGTACAATCGTAATAGCGGGGGGGGCCTCTAGCACAGATACGCAGTATTTT. This chain joins TRBV27 and TRBJ2-3, with 11 bases lining up with TRBD2. Germline V gene lookup returns CDR1 MNHEY and CDR2 SMNVEV (reference sequence). The ends lost 5 bases at V and 0 bases at J; junction bases unmatched: 16. The CDR3 consists of 20 residues.

Many counts were recorded for this clonotype. The V and J genes are TRBV20-1 and TRBJ1-1; unclear D gene. V lost 2 bases, J lost 0 bases, and 1 base lay in between. Germline V gives CDR1 DFQATT, CDR2 SNEGSKA (reference sequence). The CDR3 is 11 residues long. The CDR3 DNA sequence: TGCAGTGCTAGAATGAACACTGAAGCTTTCTTT. Protein: CSARMNTEAFF.